These 28 T cell receptor beta chains were sequenced from one sample in a study of cytomegalovirus exposure and HLA in healthy donors (dated by TCRdb to 2016 to 2017). Library preparation used the immunoSEQ multiplex PCR assay. For the multiplex PCR, a mixture combining 60 forward primers for TCR Vbeta segments and 13 reverse primers for TCR Jbeta segments was used. The table was pulled from immuneACCESS by TCRdb, which kept in-frame rearrangements only. Such tables lose some clones; where checked, under half of the loss comes from unresolved V genes, and the rest has no known cause. The sample table lists about 170,000 clones, over 70% of them with a count of one. The top ten clonotypes cover over 2.5% of the sample. The sequenced material came from PBMCs. The receptors shown here come from a female donor in good health and CMV-seronegative.

This clone is a singleton in its sample. The rearrangement uses TRBV11-3 and TRBJ2-1; 12 bases align to TRBD2. The junction had 1 base not matched to a gene; V was cut back by 2 bases and J by 5 bases. The germline CDR1 and CDR2 sequences are SGHNT and YENEEA. The CDR3 is 15 residues long. The CDR3 nucleotides read TGTGCCAGCAGCTTAACTAGCGGGGGGCACAATGAGCAGTTCTTC. Translated: CASSLTSGGHNEQFF.

The chain recombines TRBV4-1 with TRBJ1-3; 7 bases agree with TRBD1. Germline loops: CDR1 MGHRA, CDR2 YSYEKL. This CDR3 has 16 residues. V lost 1 base and J lost 3; bases outside the gene matches: 6. CDR3 nucleotide sequence: TGCGCCAGCAGCCAAGCCCCGACAGGGAGTGGAAACACCATATATTTT. This gives the protein CASSQAPTGSGNTIYF.

This clone was observed a handful of times. The J gene is TRBJ2-1, the V gene TRBV18; 14 nucleotides align to TRBD2. Germline V gives CDR1 KGHSH, CDR2 LQKENI. The V gene end was trimmed by 3 bases and the J gene end by 6 bases; junction bases not matched to a gene: 7. This CDR3 spans 17 amino acids. The CDR3 spells CASSPGTSGSIRNEQFF. CDR3 DNA: TGTGCCAGCTCACCGGGGACTAGCGGGAGTATTCGCAATGAGCAGTTCTTC.

This rearrangement joins TRBV11-2 to TRBJ2-2, with D hard to call. CDR3 length: 12 amino acids. Trimming shortened V by 3 bases and J by 5 bases, and 4 bases separated the two germline ends. Per germline, CDR1 SGHAT and CDR2 FQNNGV. As DNA, the CDR3 is TGTGCCAGCAGCTTGGCAACCGGGGAGCTGTTTTTT. Amino acid sequence: CASSLATGELFF.

The CDR3 loop reads CASSLISATSGSGEQYF. The CDR3 DNA sequence: TGTGCCAGCAGCCTTATCAGTGCGACTAGCGGGAGCGGGGAGCAGTACTTC. The chain is built from TRBV7-9 and TRBJ2-7; 12 nucleotides line up with TRBD2. The germline V gene encodes CDR1 SEHNR and CDR2 FQNEAQ (reference sequence). This CDR3 spans 17 amino acids. V dropped 5 bases and J dropped 7; count of bases not matched to a gene: 15.

The J gene is TRBJ2-7, the V gene TRBV7-3; TRBD2 is a possible D gene (5 bases). V was clipped by 5 bases and J by 4 bases, with 12 bases between them. This CDR3 region has 13 residues. CDR1 is SGHTA, CDR2 FQGTGA, per germline. CDR3 residues: CASSPGLGYEQYF. The CDR3 bases are TGTGCCAGCAGCCCAGGACTCGGGTACGAGCAGTACTTC.

This chain joins TRBV30 and TRBJ2-7, with 9 positions matching TRBD1. Germline V gives CDR1 GTSNPN, CDR2 SVGIG (reference sequence). V trimming: 2 bases; J trimming: 5 bases; junction bases outside the gene matches: 10. This CDR3 has 15 amino acids. CDR3 bases: TGTGCCTGGAGTACGAGGGACAGGGCGATCCACGAGCAGTACTTC. Protein: CAWSTRDRAIHEQYF.

The chain carries TRBV6-1 and TRBJ2-2, with D unresolved. Germline assignment: CDR1 MNHNS and CDR2 SASEGT. This CDR3 contains 15 residues. V gave up 0 bases and J gave up 4 bases, with 9 bases separating them. The CDR3 nucleotides are TGTGCCAGCAGTGAAGCAGTATACGGCACCGGGGAGCTGTTTTTT. It codes for CASSEAVYGTGELFF.

Here the CDR3 DNA reads TGTGCCAGCAGTGAAAACCCAGCGGGGGACAATGAGCAGTTCTTC. Protein: CASSENPAGDNEQFF. This sequence joins TRBV9 and TRBJ2-1, with TRBD2 identical over 8 bases. The CDR3 covers 15 residues. CDR1 is SGDLS and CDR2 is YYNGEE in the germline V gene. The trim removed 5 bases at V and 5 bases at J, leaving 9 bases unmatched.

This chain uses TRBV29-1 with TRBJ2-1, with 9 bases lining up with TRBD1. The trim removed 6 bases at V and 7 bases at J, leaving 13 bases unmatched. Per the germline V gene, CDR1 is SQVTM and CDR2 is ANQGSEA. The CDR3 loop spans 15 amino acids. CDR3 DNA: TGCAGCGTCGACATAAGGGGACAGGGTAGGAATGAGCAGTTCTTC. Protein product: CSVDIRGQGRNEQFF.

V usage is TRBV7-2 and J usage is TRBJ2-7, with 11 bases identical to TRBD2. Germline CDR1 reads SGHTA; CDR2 reads FQGNSA. V shed 7 bases and J 4 bases; nucleotides not matched to a gene: 6. The CDR3 runs 14 residues. In DNA, the CDR3 is TGTGCCAGCACCTCGACTAGCGGGGTATACGAGCAGTACTTC. Translation: CASTSTSGVYEQYF.

V and J are TRBV6-6 and TRBJ2-7, with 10 positions matching TRBD2. The CDR3 consists of 14 residues. Losses at the gene ends were 10 bases for V and 4 bases for J; bases not matched to a gene: 10. Germline values: CDR1 MNHNY, CDR2 SVGAGI (reference sequence). The CDR3 is CATTGLAGAYEQYF. The DNA of the CDR3 is TGTGCCACCACCGGGCTAGCGGGAGCATACGAGCAGTACTTC.

The CDR3: CASSGQGARSPYEQYF. The CDR3, as DNA: TGTGCCAGCAGTGGACAGGGGGCGCGAAGTCCCTACGAGCAGTACTTC. The chain recombines TRBV25-1 with TRBJ2-7; 10 bases are a match to TRBD1. The CDR3 length is 16 residues. The ends lost 4 bases at V and 2 bases at J; junction bases unmatched: 8. Per germline, CDR1 MGHDK and CDR2 SYGVNS.

The V call is TRBV9, the J call TRBJ2-2; 9 nucleotides align to TRBD1. The CDR3 runs 17 residues. Germline assignment: CDR1 SGDLS and CDR2 YYNGEE. V shed 3 bases, J shed 2 bases, and the junction held 8 bases outside the gene matches. This chain's CDR3 is CASSDPTGGVNTGELFF. In nucleotides, the CDR3 is TGTGCCAGCAGCGACCCGACAGGGGGAGTAAACACCGGGGAGCTGTTTTTT.

This clone was observed once. The rearrangement joins TRBV6-1 to TRBJ2-3; 9 bases map to TRBD1. The CDR3 has 15 residues. Losses at the gene ends were 5 bases for V and 2 bases for J; bases not matched to a gene: 5. CDR1 is MNHNS and CDR2 is SASEGT in the germline V gene. The CDR3 bases are TGTGCCAGCAGTCACCGGGACAGGGTCACAGATACGCAGTATTTT. Amino acids: CASSHRDRVTDTQYF.

The rearrangement uses TRBV28 and TRBJ2-7; D is unclear. The V and J ends lost 2 bases and 2 bases respectively, with 13 bases between them. Looked up from germline, CDR1 is MDHEN and CDR2 is SYDVKM. The CDR3 has 15 amino acids. The CDR3 DNA reads as TGTGCCAGCAGTTTAGATCAAGCCCGAACCTACGAGCAGTACTTC. It translates to CASSLDQARTYEQYF.

This chain joins TRBV7-9 and TRBJ2-1; perhaps TRBD2 as D (7 bases). The V end was cut by 2 bases, the J end by 7 bases, with 12 bases between. The CDR3 sequence is 14 residues long. Per the germline V gene, CDR1 is SEHNR and CDR2 is FQNEAQ (reference sequence). In DNA form, the CDR3 reads TGTGCCAGCAGCTTATCCGGGGGGCGGAATGAGCAGTTCTTC. Translating gives CASSLSGGRNEQFF. Looking up the rest from reference TRBV7-9 and TRBJ2-1 gives the full variable domain: DTGVSQNPRHKITKRGQNVTFRCDPISEHNRLYWYRQTLGQGPEFLTYFQNEAQLEKSRLLSDRFSAERPKGSFSTLEIQRTEQGDSAMYLCASSLSGGRNEQFFGPGTRLTVL.

The sample holds one count of this clone. The chain is built from TRBV11-2 and TRBJ2-1; 10 positions match TRBD2. Trimming removed 0 bases from V and 8 bases from J; junction bases left unmatched: 10. The V gene's germline CDR1 is SGHAT and CDR2 FQNNGV. The CDR3 loop spans 17 amino acids. The CDR3 is CASSLDVNSGRSDEQFF. DNA for the CDR3: TGTGCCAGCAGCTTAGACGTTAATAGCGGGAGGAGCGATGAGCAGTTCTTC. Filled out from reference TRBV11-2 and TRBJ2-1, the complete variable domain reads EAGVAQSPRYKIIEKRQSVAFWCNPISGHATLYWYQQILGQGPKLLIQFQNNGVVDDSQLPKDRFSAERLKGVDSTLKIQPAKLEDSAVYLCASSLDVNSGRSDEQFFGPGTRLTVL.

V and J are TRBV7-9 and TRBJ2-7; 7 nucleotides match TRBD1. V gave up 10 bases and J gave up 2 bases; unmatched junction bases: 11. The germline gives CDR1 SEHNR, CDR2 FQNEAQ (reference sequence). The CDR3 is 14 residues long. The CDR3 coding sequence is TGTGCCATCACCGAGGGGGCCGGGACCTACGAGCAGTACTTC. As protein: CAITEGAGTYEQYF.

The V call is TRBV28, the J call TRBJ1-5; no clear D gene. CDR1 MDHEN and CDR2 SYDVKM come from the germline V gene. CDR3 size: 16 residues. V was cut by 1 base and J by 1 base, with 11 bases left in between. DNA for the CDR3: TGTGCCAGCAGTTTATCGCGTGCAGGAAGCAATCAGCCCCAGCATTTT. It is translated as CASSLSRAGSNQPQHF.

The J gene is TRBJ2-1, the V gene TRBV4-1, with 8 bases lining up with TRBD2. In germline, CDR1 is MGHRA, CDR2 YSYEKL. The junction had 7 bases not matched to a gene; V was cut back by 1 base and J by 8 bases. This CDR3 has 15 residues. The CDR3 DNA reads as TGCGCCAGCAGCCAAGCGGGGGGGCTTATGGATGAGCAGTTCTTC. It codes for CASSQAGGLMDEQFF.

This chain connects TRBV6-5 to TRBJ1-1; the D is unclear. Germline CDR1 is MNHEY and CDR2 is SVGAGI. Trimming took off 10 bases at V and 6 bases at J, with 18 bases between the two ends. This CDR3 contains 13 residues. CDR3 nucleotide sequence: TGTGCCATCACCTTAATTAGGAGGGCTGAAGCTTTCTTT. It translates to CAITLIRRAEAFF.

The CDR3 DNA reads TGTGCCTGGAGTGTTAGAAACACTGAAGCTTTCTTT. Translation gives CAWSVRNTEAFF. The V call is TRBV30, the J call TRBJ1-1; D uncertain. Trimming shortened V by 0 bases and J by 2 bases, and 4 bases separated the two germline ends. The CDR3 runs 12 residues. CDR1 and CDR2 from the germline V gene are GTSNPN and SVGIG (reference sequence).

This sequence joins TRBV28 and TRBJ2-1; 11 bases are shared with TRBD2. CDR3 length: 16 amino acids. J was trimmed by 9 bases and V by 1 base; bases with no gene match: 8. Germline CDR1 reads MDHEN; CDR2 reads SYDVKM. CDR3 coding DNA: TGTGCCAGCAGTTTATTCGGGCGGGGGACTAGCGGTGAGCAGTTCTTC. Its protein product is CASSLFGRGTSGEQFF.

This clone was found once. The chain is built from TRBV11-2 and TRBJ2-1, with D perhaps TRBD1 (6 bases). Germline CDR1 and CDR2: SGHAT and FQNNGV. CDR3 size: 15 residues. V gave up 0 bases and J gave up 8 bases, with 14 bases separating them. CDR3 amino acids: CASSLDSHRVDEQFF. The CDR3 DNA sequence: TGTGCCAGCAGCTTAGATAGCCACAGGGTCGATGAGCAGTTCTTC.

This clone was counted once. The chain is built from TRBV5-1 and TRBJ2-3; TRBD2 matches 10 bases. Germline V lookup: CDR1 SGHRS, CDR2 YFSETQ. With V trimmed by 0 bases and J by 5 bases, 3 bases remained unmatched. The CDR3 runs 15 residues. The CDR3 loop reads CASSLGVAGGDTQYF. CDR3 coding DNA: TGCGCCAGCAGCTTGGGAGTAGCGGGAGGAGATACGCAGTATTTT.

J is TRBJ1-5 and V is TRBV28; TRBD1 might be the D (5 bases). This CDR3 is built from 14 residues. CDR1 MDHEN and CDR2 SYDVKM come from the germline V gene. V lost 10 bases and J lost 0, with 13 bases in between. The CDR3 loop reads CATFGGYSNQPQHF. CDR3 in DNA: TGTGCCACGTTCGGGGGGTATAGCAATCAGCCCCAGCATTTT.

This rearrangement joins TRBV9 to TRBJ2-7; tentative D call: TRBD1 (7 bases). Deletions cut 4 bases from V and 5 bases from J, with 16 bases between. The CDR3 is 14 amino acids. Germline loops: CDR1 SGDLS, CDR2 YYNGEE. CDR3 DNA: TGTGCCAGCAGCTGGAGGGGGCCGGTCGACGAGCAGTACTTC. Protein product: CASSWRGPVDEQYF.